Described below is a single T cell receptor (beta chain) sequence and its context. The antigen this receptor binds is unknown. It has no much larger one-base neighbor in the sample; base qualities were not kept. Sequencing used an Illumina NovaSeq 6000. Using 5'RACE with constant-segment primers, TCRalpha and TCRbeta cDNA libraries were constructed, with sample barcodes and unique molecular identifiers added in the process. RNA was extracted from every sample with Trizol reagent. Library amplification was performed in two PCR steps, and a second sample barcode and Illumina TruSeq adapters were introduced in the second step. Libraries were sequenced on an Illumina NovaSeq with 2 x 150 bp paired-end reads. On the study's bioinformatics: Reads were demultiplexed and collapsed into UMI-guided consensus sequences with migec v1.2.7. Using mixcr v2.1.11, UMI consensuses were aligned to TRA and TRB V and J templates and then assembled into clonotypes. Expanded or contracted clonotypes were those called significant by both edgeR and NoisET, with noise models trained on biological replicates. For edgeR calls, the cutoffs were a false discovery rate-adjusted p below 0.01 and a log2 fold-change threshold of 1. PCA with hierarchical clustering of max-normalized trajectories of the 1000 most abundant clonotypes was used as exploratory dynamics analysis. The CD4 or CD8 phenotype of responding clones was assigned using the separately sequenced CD4+ and CD8+ repertoires. TCRdb reworked the public reads: Q25 trimming with fastp, MiXCR clone assembly, productive beta chains retained. Each record represents a unique CDR3 protein, reported with the most common genes and DNA among its rows. Clone size and V and J calls follow TCRdb, not the original study. Recorded for this sample are 120,000 to 150,000 distinct CDR3 sequences; around 5.8% of them occurred a single time. The top ten clonotypes cover 2% to 2.5% of the sample.

The entry originates in a study of T-cell memory formation after mild COVID-19 (dated by TCRdb to 2020 to 2022). For the wider study: Most TCR sequence clusters were specific to one of the two donors. In two donors, T-cell clones that expanded and contracted after mild COVID-19 were tracked by sequencing TCRalpha and TCRbeta repertoires over time. Two young, previously healthy adult volunteers, one female and one male, were included in the cohort. Overall study outcomes, separate from this receptor: Contracting CD4+ clones appeared mostly in the CM and EM memory subsets, whereas CD8+ clones were enriched in EMRA. From day 15 to 85, contracting clones showed balanced CD4/CD8 phenotypes, whereas a second wave of clones that expanded from day 15 to 37 leaned towards CD4+. The second-wave clones that peaked on day 37 were not confirmed to be SARS-CoV-2 specific. Only a couple of mild cases were covered in the study, and larger cohorts including severe cases with pre-infection samples were considered necessary. Some responding clones were detected in pre-infection memory, which suggested that pre-existing cross-reactive memory T cells had joined the SARS-CoV-2 response.

Ficoll-Paque density gradient centrifugation was the method used to isolate PBMCs. The CDR3 has 15 amino acids, counting the end cysteine and phenylalanine. Solely the CDR3 DNA is kept, with 45 bases framed from the first base. V was cut back by 0 bases and J by 1 base, leaving a gap of 9 bases between them. CDR1 and CDR2 are drawn from the germline V gene (reference sequence): SEHNR, FQNEAQ. Sequences were obtained from PBMCs or a T cell subset sorted from them (not recorded which). The rearranged chain carries TRBV7-9 and TRBJ2-5; the D gene is perhaps TRBD2, from 6 matching bases. The TCR originated in an adult woman who had mild COVID-19 (a few samples of this study predate the infection). The sample titles of this study are shuffled in the database, so cell type and time point are left out; the donor was told from shared clones. The CDR3 reads CASSLASGGQETQYF. The DNA sequence is as follows: TGTGCCAGCAGCTTAGCGTCCGGGGGCCAAGAGACCCAGTACTTC. The entire variable domain, with the stretches around the CDR3 drawn from the reference TRBV7-9 and TRBJ2-5 proteins, is DTGVSQNPRHKITKRGQNVTFRCDPISEHNRLYWYRQTLGQGPEFLTYFQNEAQLEKSRLLSDRFSAERPKGSFSTLEIQRTEQGDSAMYLCASSLASGGQETQYFGPGTRLLVL.